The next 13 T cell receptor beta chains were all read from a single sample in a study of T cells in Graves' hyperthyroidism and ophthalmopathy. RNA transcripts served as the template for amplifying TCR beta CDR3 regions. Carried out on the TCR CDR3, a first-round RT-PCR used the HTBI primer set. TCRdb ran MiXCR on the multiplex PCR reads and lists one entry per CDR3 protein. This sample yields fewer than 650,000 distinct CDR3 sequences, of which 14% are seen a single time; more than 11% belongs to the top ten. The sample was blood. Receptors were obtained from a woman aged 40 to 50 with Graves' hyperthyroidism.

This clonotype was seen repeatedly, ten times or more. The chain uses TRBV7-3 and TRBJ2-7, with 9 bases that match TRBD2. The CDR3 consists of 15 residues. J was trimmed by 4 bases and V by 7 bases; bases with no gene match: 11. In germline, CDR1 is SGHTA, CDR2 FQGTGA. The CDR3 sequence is CASTPIAGEGYEQYF. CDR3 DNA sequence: TGTGCCAGCACCCCAATAGCGGGAGAAGGGTACGAGCAGTACTTC.

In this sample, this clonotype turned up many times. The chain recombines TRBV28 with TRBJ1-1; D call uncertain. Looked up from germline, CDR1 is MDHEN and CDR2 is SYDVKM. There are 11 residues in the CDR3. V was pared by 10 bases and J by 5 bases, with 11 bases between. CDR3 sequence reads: CATARRTEAFF. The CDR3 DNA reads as TGTGCCACCGCACGGAGGACTGAAGCTTTCTTT.

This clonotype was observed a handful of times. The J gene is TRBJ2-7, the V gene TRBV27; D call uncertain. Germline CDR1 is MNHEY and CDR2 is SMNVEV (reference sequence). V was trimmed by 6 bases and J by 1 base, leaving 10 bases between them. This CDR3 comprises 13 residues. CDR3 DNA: TGTGCCAGCAGAGGAGAGTTTTCCTACGAGCAGTACTTC. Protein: CASRGEFSYEQYF.

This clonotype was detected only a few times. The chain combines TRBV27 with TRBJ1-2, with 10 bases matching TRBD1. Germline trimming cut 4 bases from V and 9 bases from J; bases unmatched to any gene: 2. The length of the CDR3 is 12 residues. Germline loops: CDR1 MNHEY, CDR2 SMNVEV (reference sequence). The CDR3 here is CASSSGQGSYTF. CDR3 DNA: TGTGCCAGCAGTTCGGGACAGGGGAGCTACACCTTC.

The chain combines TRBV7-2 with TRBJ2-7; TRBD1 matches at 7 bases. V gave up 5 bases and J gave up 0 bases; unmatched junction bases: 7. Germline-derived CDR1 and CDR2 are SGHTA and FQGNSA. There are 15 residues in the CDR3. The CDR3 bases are TGTGCCAGCAGCCTTACTTGGGACAGCTCCTACGAGCAGTACTTC. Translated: CASSLTWDSSYEQYF.

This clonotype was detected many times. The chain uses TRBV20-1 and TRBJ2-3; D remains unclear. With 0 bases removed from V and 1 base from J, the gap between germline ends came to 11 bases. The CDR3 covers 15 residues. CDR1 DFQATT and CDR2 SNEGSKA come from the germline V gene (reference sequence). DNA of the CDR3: TGCAGTGCTAGAGAAAGGCTAGGTCGCACAGATACGCAGTATTTT. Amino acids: CSARERLGRTDTQYF.

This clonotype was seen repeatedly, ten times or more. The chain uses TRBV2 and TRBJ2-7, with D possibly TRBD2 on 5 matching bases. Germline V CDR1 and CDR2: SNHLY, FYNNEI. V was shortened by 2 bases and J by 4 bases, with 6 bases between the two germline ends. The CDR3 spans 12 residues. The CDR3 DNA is TGTGCCAGCAGTGAACGGGGATACGAGCAGTACTTC. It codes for CASSERGYEQYF.

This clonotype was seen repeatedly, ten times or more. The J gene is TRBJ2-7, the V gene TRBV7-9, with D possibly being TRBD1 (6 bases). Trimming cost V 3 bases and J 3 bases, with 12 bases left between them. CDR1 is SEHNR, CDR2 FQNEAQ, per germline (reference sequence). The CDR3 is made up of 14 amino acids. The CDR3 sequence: CASSFHRVDYEQYF. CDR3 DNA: TGTGCCAGCAGCTTTCACAGGGTCGACTACGAGCAGTACTTC.

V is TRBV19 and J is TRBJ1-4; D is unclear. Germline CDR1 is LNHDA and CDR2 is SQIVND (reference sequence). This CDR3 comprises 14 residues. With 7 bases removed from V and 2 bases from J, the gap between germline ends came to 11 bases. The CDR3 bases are TGTGCCAGTACCATGATTGGCACTAATGAAAAACTGTTTTTT. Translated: CASTMIGTNEKLFF.

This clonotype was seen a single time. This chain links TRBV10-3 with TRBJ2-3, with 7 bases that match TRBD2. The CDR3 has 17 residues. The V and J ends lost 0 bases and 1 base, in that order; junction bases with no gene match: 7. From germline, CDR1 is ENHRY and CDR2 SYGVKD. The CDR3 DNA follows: TGTGCCATCAGTGAGTCGAGAACTAGCGAACGCACAGATACGCAGTATTTT. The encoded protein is CAISESRTSERTDTQYF.

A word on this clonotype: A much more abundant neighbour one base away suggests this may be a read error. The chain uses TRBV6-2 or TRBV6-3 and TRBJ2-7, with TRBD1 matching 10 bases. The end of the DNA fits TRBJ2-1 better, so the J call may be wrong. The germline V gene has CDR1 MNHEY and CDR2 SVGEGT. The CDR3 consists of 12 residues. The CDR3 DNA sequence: TGTGCCGGGGGACAGGGGCGCTACGAGCAGTTCTTC. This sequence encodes CAGGQGRYEQFF.

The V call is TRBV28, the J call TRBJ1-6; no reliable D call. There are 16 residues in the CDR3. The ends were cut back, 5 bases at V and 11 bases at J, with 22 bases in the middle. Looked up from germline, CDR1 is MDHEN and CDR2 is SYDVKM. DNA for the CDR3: TGTGCCAGCAGTCTCCCGGGCAGCGGGCGGAATCCACCCCTCCACTTT. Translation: CASSLPGSGRNPPLHF.

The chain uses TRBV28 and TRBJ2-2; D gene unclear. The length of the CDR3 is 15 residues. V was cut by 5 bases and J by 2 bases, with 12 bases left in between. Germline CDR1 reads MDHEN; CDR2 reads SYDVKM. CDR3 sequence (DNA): TGTGCCAGCAGTAGTGGGGATTTCAACACCGGGGAGCTGTTTTTT. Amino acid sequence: CASSSGDFNTGELFF.